The 20 T cell receptor beta chains in this list originate from one sample, sequenced in a study of blood T cell repertoires in COVID-19. The assay was immunoSEQ multiplex PCR, and TCRdb's table has in-frame clones only and misses some. The sample has tens of thousands of clones, 85% to 90% seen once. The specimen sequenced was peripheral blood. The receptor set was obtained from a man at least 80 years old with acute or convalescent COVID-19.

The J gene is TRBJ1-5, the V gene TRBV11-2; TRBD1 matches 10 bases. J lost 7 bases, V lost 4 bases, and 4 bases had no gene match. The CDR3 spans 14 residues. Germline V gene lookup returns CDR1 SGHAT and CDR2 FQNNGV. The CDR3 loop is CASSSQTGGQPQHF. CDR3 bases: TGTGCCAGCAGCTCGCAGACAGGGGGCCAGCCCCAGCATTTT. Combining the CDR3 with reference TRBV11-2 and TRBJ1-5 gives the whole variable domain EAGVAQSPRYKIIEKRQSVAFWCNPISGHATLYWYQQILGQGPKLLIQFQNNGVVDDSQLPKDRFSAERLKGVDSTLKIQPAKLEDSAVYLCASSSQTGGQPQHFGDGTRLSIL.

This chain connects TRBV9 to TRBJ2-3; 13 bases are a match to TRBD2. Germline CDR1 reads SGDLS; CDR2 reads YYNGEE. The CDR3 extends over 14 amino acids. V lost 2 bases to trimming and J lost 6 bases; unmatched junction nucleotides: 0. CDR3 sequence (DNA): TGTGCCAGCAGCGTGACTAGCGGGGGGGATACGCAGTATTTT. Translation: CASSVTSGGDTQYF. The whole variable domain, filled in from reference TRBV9 and TRBJ2-3, reads DSGVTQTPKHLITATGQRVTLRCSPRSGDLSVYWYQQSLDQGLQFLIQYYNGEERAKGNILERFSAQQFPDLHSELNLSSLELGDSALYFCASSVTSGGDTQYFGPGTRLTVL.

The genes are TRBV7-9 and TRBJ1-3; unclear D gene. The germline V gene encodes CDR1 SEHNR and CDR2 FQNEAQ (reference sequence). With 3 bases removed from V and 0 bases from J, the gap between germline ends came to 12 bases. This CDR3 region has 16 residues. The CDR3 sequence: CASSFRDSTSGNTIYF. For the CDR3, the DNA is TGTGCCAGCAGCTTCCGTGACTCAACCTCTGGAAACACCATATATTTT. Full variable domain (outside the CDR3, taken from reference TRBV7-9 and TRBJ1-3): DTGVSQNPRHKITKRGQNVTFRCDPISEHNRLYWYRQTLGQGPEFLTYFQNEAQLEKSRLLSDRFSAERPKGSFSTLEIQRTEQGDSAMYLCASSFRDSTSGNTIYFGEGSWLTVV.

This chain uses TRBV5-1 with TRBJ1-1; the D gene is possibly TRBD1 (6 bases). The length of the CDR3 is 15 residues. Germline CDR1 and CDR2: SGHRS and YFSETQ. V lost 4 bases, J lost 2 bases, and 15 bases lay in between. The CDR3 here is CASSPGGADNTEAFF. In DNA, the CDR3 is TGCGCCAGCAGCCCTGGGGGGGCAGATAACACTGAAGCTTTCTTT. The full variable domain, completed using reference TRBV5-1 and TRBJ1-1, is KAGVTQTPRYLIKTRGQQVTLSCSPISGHRSVSWYQQTPGQGLQFLFEYFSETQRNKGNFPGRFSGRQFSNSRSEMNVSTLELGDSALYLCASSPGGADNTEAFFGQGTRLTVV.

The chain links TRBV19 to TRBJ2-2; TRBD2 agrees at 12 bases. The CDR3 length is 15 residues. The trim removed 6 bases at V and 4 bases at J, leaving 3 bases unmatched. Germline V gene lookup returns CDR1 LNHDA and CDR2 SQIVND (reference sequence). For the CDR3, the DNA is TGTGCCAGTAGACTAGCGGGGGGTCCCACCGGGGAGCTGTTTTTT. Encoded protein: CASRLAGGPTGELFF.

This chain connects TRBV7-9 to TRBJ1-5; the D gene is possibly TRBD1 (5 bases). Germline V gene lookup returns CDR1 SEHNR and CDR2 FQNEAQ (reference sequence). This CDR3 contains 15 residues. V was trimmed by 6 bases and J by 0 bases, leaving 12 bases between them. The CDR3 bases are TGTGCCAGCAGTCAGGGAGGGTATAGCAATCAGCCCCAGCATTTT. Its protein is CASSQGGYSNQPQHF.

The V call is TRBV6-5, the J call TRBJ1-2; 9 nucleotides agree with TRBD1. Germline V gene data show CDR1 as MNHEY and CDR2 as SVGAGI. The length of the CDR3 is 14 residues. The V gene end was trimmed by 7 bases and the J gene end by 5 bases; junction bases not matched to a gene: 8. CDR3 nucleotides: TGTGCCAGCAAACGGACAGGGGAAGGATATGGCTACACCTTC. Its protein is CASKRTGEGYGYTF.

This chain links TRBV28 with TRBJ1-5, with TRBD1 identical over 8 bases. V dropped 6 bases and J dropped 10; count of bases not matched to a gene: 11. The CDR3 sequence is 14 residues long. Germline V CDR1 and CDR2: MDHEN, SYDVKM. The CDR3 reads CASRPTGTGNPQHF. The CDR3, as DNA: TGTGCCAGCAGACCAACCGGGACAGGCAATCCCCAGCATTTT.

CDR3 in DNA: TGTGCCAGTAGTCTTGACAGGGGAAAGAATTCACCCCTCCACTTT. Translated, it gives CASSLDRGKNSPLHF. This chain joins TRBV19 and TRBJ1-6; 8 bases match TRBD1. Germline CDR1 LNHDA, CDR2 SQIVND (reference sequence). The V gene end was trimmed by 5 bases and the J gene end by 7 bases; junction bases not matched to a gene: 7. The CDR3 covers 15 residues.

The rearrangement links TRBV5-1 to TRBJ1-1; D is possibly TRBD1 (6 bases). From germline, CDR1 is SGHRS and CDR2 YFSETQ. The ends were cut back, 3 bases at V and 4 bases at J, with 10 bases in the middle. This CDR3 is built from 13 residues. This CDR3 reads CASSSTGLTEAFF. For the CDR3, the DNA is TGCGCCAGCAGCTCCACAGGGCTCACTGAAGCTTTCTTT.

The rearrangement links TRBV19 to TRBJ2-1, with TRBD1 matching 7 bases. This CDR3 region has 15 residues. The V segment lost 3 bases and the J segment 4 bases; nucleotides outside the gene matches: 6. CDR1 and CDR2 (germline): LNHDA, SQIVND (reference sequence). CDR3 DNA sequence: TGTGCCAGTAGTATCCACAGGGGCATTTACAATGAGCAGTTCTTC. Translated: CASSIHRGIYNEQFF.

The chain couples TRBV5-1 to TRBJ2-2; the D is unclear. Deletions cut 3 bases from V and 0 bases from J, with 6 bases between. Germline V lookup: CDR1 SGHRS, CDR2 YFSETQ. The CDR3 runs 14 residues. CDR3 sequence: CASSWRSNTGELFF. The CDR3 DNA is TGCGCCAGCAGCTGGCGGTCGAACACCGGGGAGCTGTTTTTT.

The rearrangement links TRBV6-1 to TRBJ2-5; the D gene is possibly TRBD2 (5 bases). The V end lost 3 bases, the J end lost 3 bases, and 8 bases lay between the germline ends. Germline CDR1 and CDR2: MNHNS and SASEGT. This CDR3 is built from 13 residues. CDR3 coding DNA: TGTGCCAGCAGTGATTGGGAGAAAGAGACCCAGTACTTC. It codes for CASSDWEKETQYF.

The CDR3 here is CASSTGWEGDTQYF. DNA for the CDR3: TGTGCCAGCAGCACAGGTTGGGAAGGAGATACGCAGTATTTT. The chain uses TRBV6-5 and TRBJ2-3; the D gene is possibly TRBD1 (5 bases). The CDR3 is made up of 14 amino acids. Germline CDR1 reads MNHEY; CDR2 reads SVGAGI. V shed 6 bases and J shed 5 bases, with 15 bases lying between them.

The chain couples TRBV7-9 to TRBJ1-1; D remains unclear. The CDR3 length is 15 residues. With 6 bases removed from V and 3 bases from J, the gap between germline ends came to 17 bases. CDR1 and CDR2 from the germline V gene are SEHNR and FQNEAQ (reference sequence). CDR3 sequence (DNA): TGTGCCAGCAGTCCCCTTGGTTTGAGGGACACTGAAGCTTTCTTT. Amino acids: CASSPLGLRDTEAFF.

This clone showed up just once. V usage is TRBV5-1 and J usage is TRBJ2-3; 8 nucleotides match TRBD2. The CDR3 covers 15 residues. V dropped 4 bases and J dropped 3; count of bases not matched to a gene: 7. The germline V gene has CDR1 SGHRS and CDR2 YFSETQ. CDR3 in amino acids: CASSAGRGATDTQYF. CDR3 nucleotide sequence: TGCGCCAGCAGCGCCGGGCGGGGGGCGACAGATACGCAGTATTTT.

Details on this clone: Other DNA sequences in the same sample also yield this CDR3. CDR3 sequence: CASSPRQGRETQYF. Here the CDR3 DNA reads TGTGCCAGCAGCCCCAGACAGGGGCGGGAGACCCAGTACTTC. The chain links TRBV27 to TRBJ2-5; 8 positions agree with TRBD1. The CDR3 runs to 14 residues. Looked up from germline, CDR1 is MNHEY and CDR2 is SMNVEV (reference sequence). Losses at the gene ends were 6 bases for V and 5 bases for J; bases not matched to a gene: 8.

The V call is TRBV6-2 or TRBV6-3, the J call TRBJ1-2; D is perhaps TRBD1 (6 bases). Germline lookup yields CDR1 MNHEY and CDR2 SVGEGT. The CDR3 runs to 15 residues. With 5 bases removed from V and 1 base from J, the gap between germline ends came to 14 bases. In nucleotides, the CDR3 is TGTGCCAGCAGTACCCCCGCAGGGGATAACTATGGCTACACCTTC. Translating gives CASSTPAGDNYGYTF.

This chain links TRBV7-2 with TRBJ2-1, with a tentative D call TRBD2 (6 bases). This CDR3 spans 14 amino acids. V lost 6 bases and J lost 7, with 16 bases in between. CDR1 SGHTA and CDR2 FQGNSA come from the germline V gene. The CDR3 DNA follows: TGTGCCAGCAGACCTCCCGGGACTCGTAATGAGCAGTTCTTC. Translation gives CASRPPGTRNEQFF. Looking up the rest from reference TRBV7-2 and TRBJ2-1 gives the full variable domain: GAGVSQSPSNKVTEKGKDVELRCDPISGHTALYWYRQSLGQGLEFLIYFQGNSAPDKSGLPSDRFSAERTGGSVSTLTIQRTQQEDSAVYLCASRPPGTRNEQFFGPGTRLTVL.

The gene calls are TRBV19 and TRBJ1-2; D gene uncertain. The CDR3 is 12 residues long. The V and J ends lost 10 bases and 8 bases respectively, with 17 bases between them. The germline V gene has CDR1 LNHDA and CDR2 SQIVND (reference sequence). The CDR3 DNA reads as TGTGCCACCGCGGACCGCATAGCGGGCTACACCTTC. Translating gives CATADRIAGYTF.